Below, 4 T cell receptor beta chains from the same sample are listed, as sequenced in a study of monozygotic twins with inflammatory bowel disease. TCRdb re-called the 5' RACE reads; one entry per CDR3 protein, DNA not given. Its listing shows a few hundred thousand distinct CDR3 sequences. Sequenced material: blood. The receptor source for this set is a human donor with ulcerative colitis or Crohn's disease, or a healthy co-twin of an affected twin (not recorded which).

This chain joins TRBV20-1 and TRBJ2-7; checking the TCRdb D call of TRBD1 is not possible without DNA. The CDR3 covers 15 residues. The germline V gene encodes CDR1 DFQATT and CDR2 SNEGSKA (reference sequence). The CDR3 here is CSARAGQGVPGEQYF.

The chain joins TRBV4-1 to TRBJ2-7; the D call from TCRdb, TRBD2, cannot be confirmed without DNA. The CDR3 is 17 amino acids. Germline CDR1 reads MGHRA; CDR2 reads YSYEKL. CDR3 residues: CASSQDQFGLVGGEQYF.

V gene TRBV29-1 combines with J gene TRBJ2-1. CDR1 and CDR2 from the germline V gene are SQVTM and ANQGSEA. This CDR3 contains 13 residues. CDR3 amino acids: CSVSWGSYNEQFF.

The chain combines TRBV11-3 with TRBJ2-3; as DNA is missing, the TRBD1 call by TCRdb cannot be tested. Germline CDR1 and CDR2: SGHNT and YENEEA. The CDR3 runs 18 residues. The CDR3: CASSMPLSRGQGADTQYF.